This T cell receptor (beta chain) came from a study of blood T cell repertoires in COVID-19. At the level of the study: Samples came from the United States, Italy and Spain, spanning acute and convalescent COVID-19.

The assay was immunoSEQ multiplex PCR, and TCRdb's table has in-frame clones only and misses some. Among roughly 220,000 clones listed, about nine tenths were seen once. This clone has more than one count but fewer than ten. The CDR3 length is 12 residues. CDR1 and CDR2 from the germline V gene are LGHDT and YNNKEL (reference sequence). Trimming took 8 bases from V and 7 from J, leaving 15 bases between them. The sample was PBMCs or T cells enriched from blood (not recorded which). J is TRBJ2-7 and V is TRBV3-1 (or the pseudogene TRBV3-2); D remains unclear. This clonotype was sampled from a woman aged 40 to 49 with acute COVID-19. CDR3 sequence (DNA): TGTGCCAGCTCGGCGGTATCGGGTGAGCAGTACTTC. It yields the protein CASSAVSGEQYF.